This T cell receptor beta chain came from a study of blood T cells in healthy people across ages. Study findings and constraints: Unknown donor CMV status possibly confounded expanded clonotype changes.

Of note for this clonotype: Its antigen is not known.

Using a J-beta primer mix together with a sample-barcoded 5' primer, a second PCR was run for roughly 7 to 11 cycles. Carrying 12 random nucleotides, a template-switch adaptor labeled each individual cDNA molecule. Each CDR3 protein gets one entry after TCRdb re-called the 5' RACE reads with MiXCR. The table has 920,000 or so distinct CDR3 sequences, 40% to 45% seen once; the top ten hold 18%. This CDR3 is 14 amino acids long. Germline V gene lookup returns CDR1 SGHAT and CDR2 FQDESV (reference sequence). The chain links TRBV11-1 to TRBJ2-5, with D possibly TRBD1 on 6 matching bases. Judging by the DNA end, TRBJ2-7 fits better; the J call may be wrong. The sequencing input was blood. The sequence came from a woman aged 60-75 years in good health. The CDR3 region is CASSPKYRVNEQYF. The CDR3 bases are TGTGCCAGCAGCCCAAAGTACAGGGTGAACGAGCAGTACTTC.